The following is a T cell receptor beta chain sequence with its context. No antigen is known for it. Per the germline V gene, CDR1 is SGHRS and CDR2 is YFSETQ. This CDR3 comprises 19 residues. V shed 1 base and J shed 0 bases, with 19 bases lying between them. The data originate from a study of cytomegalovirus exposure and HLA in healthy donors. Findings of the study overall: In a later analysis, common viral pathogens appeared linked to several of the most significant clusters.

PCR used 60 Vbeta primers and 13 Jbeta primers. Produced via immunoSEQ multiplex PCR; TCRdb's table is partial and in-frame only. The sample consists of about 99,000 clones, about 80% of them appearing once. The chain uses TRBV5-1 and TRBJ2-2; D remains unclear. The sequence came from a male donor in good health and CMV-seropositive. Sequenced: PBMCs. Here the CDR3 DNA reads TGCGCCAGCAGCTTGTCGTCCCCTCTGTTGGCAGCGAACACCGGGGAGCTGTTTTTT. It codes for CASSLSSPLLAANTGELFF.